This T cell receptor (beta chain) was found in a study of blood T cells in healthy people across ages. A J-beta primer mix and a sample-barcoded 5' primer were used in a second PCR of roughly 7 to 12 cycles. All samples yielded 3 million or more CDR3-containing paired-end reads. TCRdb processed the 5' RACE reads anew with MiXCR; each CDR3 protein has one entry. The table records roughly 800,000 distinct CDR3 sequences, approximately 35% of them present only once. Caucasian individuals from Russia who were healthy and aged about 6 to 90 acted as donors. Every donor contributed 7.5 to 10 milliliters of peripheral blood by blood draw. Isolated PBMCs totaled at least 7 million in each sample. Germline trimming cut 4 bases from V and 8 bases from J; bases unmatched to any gene: 15. This CDR3 is 16 amino acids long. The germline V gene encodes CDR1 SGHTA and CDR2 FQGNSA. There are a few counts of this clonotype.

The sequenced material came from blood. The chain employs TRBV7-2 and TRBJ1-2, with TRBD1 identical over 8 bases. This clonotype originated in a man between 18 and 35 years old in good health. The CDR3: CASSSARQGSREGYTF. The CDR3 nucleotides are TGTGCCAGCAGCTCGGCCAGACAGGGGAGTAGGGAGGGCTACACCTTC.